Below, 24 T cell receptor beta chains from the same sample are listed, as sequenced in a study of blood T cell repertoires in COVID-19. Clones were read by immunoSEQ multiplex PCR, and TCRdb kept only the in-frame ones, dropping some. The sample has 150,000 to 200,000 clones, almost 85% seen once. Sequencing was carried out using peripheral blood. The origin of the receptors is an elderly woman with acute or convalescent COVID-19.

This clone appeared a few times. V usage is TRBV30 and J usage is TRBJ1-6, with D uncertain. The V gene's germline CDR1 is GTSNPN and CDR2 SVGIG (reference sequence). The CDR3 totals 12 residues. Trimming cost V 3 bases and J 9 bases, with 9 bases left between them. The CDR3 nucleotides read TGTGCCTGGAGATCCCCCAGTTCACCCCTCCACTTT. This translates into CAWRSPSSPLHF.

The gene calls are TRBV5-1 and TRBJ2-1, with 14 bases lining up with TRBD2. Germline loops: CDR1 SGHRS, CDR2 YFSETQ. V lost 0 bases, J lost 2 bases, and 16 bases stayed unmatched. CDR3 length equals 22 residues. CDR3 coding DNA: TGCGCCAGCAGCTTGGCTGGAGCCGGGACTAGCGGGAGCGGAGGGACCTACAATGAGCAGTTCTTC. Its protein product is CASSLAGAGTSGSGGTYNEQFF.

V gene TRBV3-1 (or the pseudogene TRBV3-2) combines with J gene TRBJ2-1, with D unclear. V gave up 3 bases and J gave up 0 bases, with 12 bases separating them. CDR3 length equals 16 residues. The germline V gene encodes CDR1 LGHDT and CDR2 YNNKEL (reference sequence). CDR3 DNA sequence: TGTGCCAGCAGCCACTCCGATTTCTACTCCTACAATGAGCAGTTCTTC. Translated, it gives CASSHSDFYSYNEQFF.

This clone came up once. This chain uses TRBV10-3 with TRBJ1-1; D unclear. Per the germline V gene, CDR1 is ENHRY and CDR2 is SYGVKD. V was pared by 7 bases and J by 1 base, with 10 bases between. This CDR3 spans 13 amino acids. CDR3 bases: TGTGCCATCAAGGTGACGGGGAACACTGAAGCTTTCTTT. Translating gives CAIKVTGNTEAFF.

The chain links TRBV3-1 (or the pseudogene TRBV3-2) to TRBJ2-3, with unresolved D. From germline, CDR1 is LGHDT and CDR2 YNNKEL (reference sequence). The CDR3 runs to 15 residues. Trimming stripped 1 base from V and 3 bases from J, with 11 bases between. CDR3 region: CASSQVHSMTDTQYF. The CDR3 nucleotides are TGTGCCAGCAGCCAAGTTCACAGCATGACAGATACGCAGTATTTT.

The CDR3 sequence is CATSRGSYGEKLFF. The CDR3 nucleotides are TGTGCCACCAGCAGAGGGAGTTATGGCGAAAAACTGTTTTTT. The chain is built from TRBV15 and TRBJ1-4, with no clear D. CDR1 and CDR2 from the germline V gene are LNHNV and YYDKDF (reference sequence). V dropped 1 base and J dropped 8 bases, with 11 bases sitting between them. The CDR3 totals 14 residues.

This clone was seen a handful of times. The chain recombines TRBV15 with TRBJ2-1; D not certain. CDR1 is LNHNV, CDR2 YYDKDF, per germline (reference sequence). This CDR3 has 13 residues. V was trimmed by 5 bases and J by 6 bases, leaving 11 bases between them. The CDR3 sequence: CATSGRSSNEQFF. The CDR3 DNA reads TGTGCCACCAGCGGCCGATCTAGCAATGAGCAGTTCTTC.

The V and J genes are TRBV19 and TRBJ1-1, with D possibly being TRBD1 (6 bases). Germline CDR1 is LNHDA and CDR2 is SQIVND (reference sequence). The CDR3 sequence is 14 residues long. V gave up 3 bases and J gave up 6 bases, with 14 bases separating them. CDR3 region: CASSMGPRGAEAFF. The CDR3, as DNA: TGTGCCAGTAGTATGGGACCCAGGGGTGCTGAAGCTTTCTTT. Looking up the rest from reference TRBV19 and TRBJ1-1 gives the full variable domain: DGGITQSPKYLFRKEGQNVTLSCEQNLNHDAMYWYRQDPGQGLRLIYYSQIVNDFQKGDIAEGYSVSREKKESFPLTVTSAQKNPTAFYLCASSMGPRGAEAFFGQGTRLTVV.

The chain uses TRBV30 and TRBJ2-2, with D possibly matching TRBD1 (6 bases). The CDR3 covers 16 residues. V lost 0 bases and J lost 5, with 16 bases in between. Per the germline V gene, CDR1 is GTSNPN and CDR2 is SVGIG (reference sequence). The CDR3 coding sequence is TGTGCCTGGAGTGTAAGGGACACCCTGGGGACCGGGGAGCTGTTTTTT. This sequence encodes CAWSVRDTLGTGELFF.

Concerning this clone itself: The same CDR3 is also encoded by other DNA sequences in this sample. The chain combines TRBV5-4 with TRBJ1-5, with D uncertain. The CDR3 sequence is 13 residues long. Trimming removed 0 bases at V and 4 bases at J, with 5 bases between. The V gene's germline CDR1 is SGHNT and CDR2 YYREEE (reference sequence). DNA for the CDR3: TGTGCCAGCAGCTTGGGACAAAATCAGCCCCAGCATTTT. Translation gives CASSLGQNQPQHF.

V gene TRBV27 combines with J gene TRBJ2-7; possibly TRBD1 for D (6 bases). CDR3 length: 13 amino acids. V gave up 2 bases and J gave up 2 bases, with 7 bases separating them. In germline, CDR1 is MNHEY, CDR2 SMNVEV (reference sequence). CDR3 coding DNA: TGTGCCAGCAGTTTAACAGGGCCCTACGAGCAGTACTTC. Its translation: CASSLTGPYEQYF.

The chain links TRBV15 to TRBJ1-5; 10 bases agree with TRBD1. Germline V gene data show CDR1 as LNHNV and CDR2 as YYDKDF (reference sequence). With 6 bases clipped from V and 5 bases from J, the junction kept 7 bases outside the gene matches. The CDR3 is made up of 15 amino acids. CDR3 coding DNA: TGTGCCACCAGAGCGGACAGGGGGGCCCATCAGCCCCAGCATTTT. As protein: CATRADRGAHQPQHF.

This chain uses TRBV5-1 with TRBJ1-1; TRBD1 might be the D (6 bases). Deletions cut 7 bases from V and 1 base from J, with 8 bases between. The CDR3 contains 12 residues. In germline, CDR1 is SGHRS, CDR2 YFSETQ. The CDR3 sequence: CASWGQNTEAFF. The CDR3, as DNA: TGCGCCAGCTGGGGACAGAACACTGAAGCTTTCTTT.

V and J are TRBV6-2 or TRBV6-3 and TRBJ1-4; no definite D call. This CDR3 comprises 14 residues. The germline CDR1 and CDR2 sequences are MNHEY and SVGEGT. Deletions cut 1 base from V and 7 bases from J, with 10 bases between. DNA for the CDR3: TGTGCCAGCAGTTACTACCTCACGGGTGAAAAACTGTTTTTT. This codes for CASSYYLTGEKLFF.

This clone was seen ten or more times. The V and J genes are TRBV7-2 and TRBJ1-2; TRBD1 is a possible D gene (5 bases). V was shortened by 5 bases and J by 6 bases, with 13 bases between the two germline ends. Germline CDR1 SGHTA, CDR2 FQGNSA. The CDR3 contains 13 residues. CDR3 sequence: CASSPQGGNGYTF. The CDR3 DNA is TGTGCCAGCAGCCCCCAGGGAGGGAATGGCTACACCTTC.

This clone was detected once. This chain joins TRBV2 and TRBJ2-7; weak D call: TRBD1 (5 bases). Trimming removed 7 bases at V and 6 bases at J, with 19 bases between. In germline, CDR1 is SNHLY, CDR2 FYNNEI. There are 14 residues in the CDR3. The CDR3 DNA sequence: TGTGCCAGCAATCAGGGTTCGGTGTCGGGCGAGCAGTACTTC. It yields the protein CASNQGSVSGEQYF.

This clone was observed a single time. The rearrangement uses TRBV28 and TRBJ1-5, with a tentative D call TRBD1 (5 bases). The V end lost 8 bases, the J end lost 1 base, and 12 bases lay between the germline ends. This CDR3 is 14 amino acids long. CDR1 MDHEN and CDR2 SYDVKM come from the germline V gene. The CDR3 DNA sequence: TGTGCCAGCCTCCCGCCAGGGAGCAATCAGCCCCAGCATTTT. This gives the protein CASLPPGSNQPQHF.

This chain connects TRBV5-1 to TRBJ1-1; tentatively, D is TRBD1 (6 bases). Germline V gene lookup returns CDR1 SGHRS and CDR2 YFSETQ. V was trimmed by 3 bases and J by 6 bases, leaving 18 bases between them. The CDR3 has 15 residues. DNA for the CDR3: TGCGCCAGCAGCTGGGTCCAGGGGATAGGACCTGAAGCTTTCTTT. Translating it yields CASSWVQGIGPEAFF.

The V gene is TRBV6-5, the J gene TRBJ2-1, with 16 bases aligning to TRBD2. V dropped 5 bases and J dropped 7; count of bases not matched to a gene: 2. Germline V lookup: CDR1 MNHEY, CDR2 SVGAGI. The CDR3 extends over 15 amino acids. In nucleotides, the CDR3 is TGTGCCAGCAGTCTGGGACTAGCGGGAGGGAATGAGCAGTTCTTC. This gives the protein CASSLGLAGGNEQFF.

The gene calls are TRBV3-1 (or the pseudogene TRBV3-2) and TRBJ2-2, with 7 bases aligning to TRBD2. The germline V gene has CDR1 LGHDT and CDR2 YNNKEL (reference sequence). V lost 4 bases, J lost 3 bases, and 2 bases stayed unmatched. The CDR3 has 14 amino acids. The CDR3 coding sequence is TGTGCCAGCAGCCGGGCGGGGGACACCGGGGAGCTGTTTTTT. Translation: CASSRAGDTGELFF.

This chain links TRBV11-2 with TRBJ2-2, with 11 bases matching TRBD2. CDR1 SGHAT and CDR2 FQNNGV come from the germline V gene. V lost 5 bases to trimming and J lost 6 bases; unmatched junction nucleotides: 5. The CDR3 runs 15 residues. CDR3 bases: TGTGCCAGCAGCCCAGGGACTAGCGGCCCCGGGGAGCTGTTTTTT. Protein: CASSPGTSGPGELFF.

This clone was counted only a few times. An end of the junction differs from the germline gene, which may be a read error. This chain uses TRBV6-5 with TRBJ1-3; 9 positions match TRBD1. Per germline, CDR1 MNHEY and CDR2 SVGAGI. The CDR3 spans 16 residues. The CDR3 loop reads CASSNSGQGSGNTIYF. In nucleotides, the CDR3 is TGTGCCAGCAGTAACTCGGGACAGGGCTCGGGAAACACCATATATTTT.

This clone showed up many times. The gene calls are TRBV19 and TRBJ2-3; D is unclear. Germline CDR1 is LNHDA and CDR2 is SQIVND (reference sequence). V lost 5 bases, J lost 3 bases, and 9 bases lay in between. The CDR3 covers 13 residues. The CDR3 loop reads CASSARWTDTQYF. CDR3 nucleotide sequence: TGTGCCAGTAGTGCCCGGTGGACAGATACGCAGTATTTT.

This chain uses TRBV18 with TRBJ2-1; 8 bases line up with TRBD2. Trimming at V came to 0 bases and at J to 1 base, leaving 5 bases not matched to a gene. This CDR3 is 17 amino acids long. Germline lookup yields CDR1 KGHSH and CDR2 LQKENI. CDR3 region: CASSPPREGGSYNEQFF. Written as DNA, the CDR3 is TGTGCCAGCTCACCACCCCGGGAGGGGGGGTCCTACAATGAGCAGTTCTTC.